The sequence of this T cell receptor beta chain was determined in a study of response to subunit inactivated influenza vaccine. The study, taken as a whole, reports: It was the authors' suggestion that each seasonal influenza vaccination recruits few new T cells.

The length of the CDR3 is 15 residues. The germline V gene has CDR1 DFQATT and CDR2 SNEGSKA (reference sequence). The V and J ends lost 5 bases and 0 bases respectively, with 14 bases between them. TCRdb itself ran the RT-PCR reads through MiXCR, one entry per CDR3 protein. The repertoire consists of about 500,000 distinct CDR3 sequences, with 16% occurring once and the leading ten covering 3%. On this clonotype: Its antigen is as yet unknown.

V is TRBV20-1 and J is TRBJ1-3, with D unresolved. This sequence was found in a man between 50 and 75 years old who received an inactivated influenza vaccine. The sequencing used CD4+ T cells sorted from PBMCs, collected around 25 months after vaccination. DNA of the CDR3: TGCAGTGCTTCTAAACTACCGTCCTCTGGAAACACCATATATTTT. The encoded protein is CSASKLPSSGNTIYF.